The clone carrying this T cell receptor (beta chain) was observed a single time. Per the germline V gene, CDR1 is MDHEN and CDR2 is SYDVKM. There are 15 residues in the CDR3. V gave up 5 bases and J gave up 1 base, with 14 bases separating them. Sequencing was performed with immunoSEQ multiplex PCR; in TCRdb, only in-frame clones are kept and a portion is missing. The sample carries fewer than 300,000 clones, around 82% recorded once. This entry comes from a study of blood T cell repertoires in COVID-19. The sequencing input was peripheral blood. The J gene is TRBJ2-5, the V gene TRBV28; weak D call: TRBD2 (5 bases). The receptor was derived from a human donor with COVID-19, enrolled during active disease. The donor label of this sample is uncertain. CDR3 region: CASSPQSGFQETQYF. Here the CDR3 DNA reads TGTGCCAGCAGTCCTCAATCGGGGTTCCAAGAGACCCAGTACTTC. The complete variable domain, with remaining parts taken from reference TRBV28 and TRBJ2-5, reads DVKVTQSSRYLVKRTGEKVFLECVQDMDHENMFWYRQDPGLGLRLIYFSYDVKMKEKGDIPEGYSVSREKKERFSLILESASTNQTSMYLCASSPQSGFQETQYFGPGTRLLVL.